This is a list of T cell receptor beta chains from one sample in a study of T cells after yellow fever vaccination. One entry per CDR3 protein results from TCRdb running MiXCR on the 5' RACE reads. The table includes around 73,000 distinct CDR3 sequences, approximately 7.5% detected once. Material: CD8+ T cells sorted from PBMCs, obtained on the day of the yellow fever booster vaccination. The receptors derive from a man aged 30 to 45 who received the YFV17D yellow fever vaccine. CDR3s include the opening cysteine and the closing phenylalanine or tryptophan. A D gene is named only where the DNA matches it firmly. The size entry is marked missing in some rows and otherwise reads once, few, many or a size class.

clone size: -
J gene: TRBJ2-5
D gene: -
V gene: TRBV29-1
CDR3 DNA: TGCAGCGTTGAGGCTTCTACCCCCCAAGAGACCCAGTACTTC
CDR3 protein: CSVEASTPQETQYF

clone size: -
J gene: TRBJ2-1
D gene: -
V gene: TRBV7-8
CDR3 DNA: TGTGCCAGCAGCTTGGCAGGGACAAAACTTTCCTACAATGAGCAGTTCTTC
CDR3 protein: CASSLAGTKLSYNEQFF

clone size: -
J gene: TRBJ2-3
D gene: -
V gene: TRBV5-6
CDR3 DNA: TGTGCCAGCAGCCCTGACCTCCAAGGGGATACGCAGTATTTT
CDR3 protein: CASSPDLQGDTQYF

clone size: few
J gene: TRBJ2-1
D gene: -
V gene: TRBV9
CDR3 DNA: TGTGCCAGCACCATAGAGAGCACTGATGCGGATGAGCAGTTCTTC
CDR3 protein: CASTIESTDADEQFF

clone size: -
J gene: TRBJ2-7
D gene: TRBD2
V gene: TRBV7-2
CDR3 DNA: TGTGCCAGCAGCTCCTGGGAGGGCTACGAGCAGTACTTC
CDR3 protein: CASSSWEGYEQYF

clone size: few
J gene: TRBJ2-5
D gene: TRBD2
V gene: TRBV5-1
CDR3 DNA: TGCGCCAGCAGCTTGGGACTAGCGGGAGGGGAAGAGACCCAGTACTTC
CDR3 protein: CASSLGLAGGEETQYF

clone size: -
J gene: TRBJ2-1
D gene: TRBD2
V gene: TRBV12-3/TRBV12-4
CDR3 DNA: TGTGCCAGCAGCCCTACTAGCGGGCCCTACAATGAGCAGTTCTTC
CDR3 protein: CASSPTSGPYNEQFF

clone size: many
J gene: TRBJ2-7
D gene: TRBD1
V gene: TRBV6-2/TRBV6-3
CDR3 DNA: TGTGCCAGCAGTTACTCGAAGGACAGGGGTTACGAGCAGTACTTC
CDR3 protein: CASSYSKDRGYEQYF

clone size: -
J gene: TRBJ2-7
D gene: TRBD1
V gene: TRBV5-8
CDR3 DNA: TGTGCCAGCAGCAATTGGACAGGGGTACCCTCCTACGAGCAGTACTTC
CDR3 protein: CASSNWTGVPSYEQYF

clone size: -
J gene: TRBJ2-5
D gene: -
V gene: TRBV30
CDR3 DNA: TGTGCCTGGAAAGTACCCATGGAGACCCAGTACTTC
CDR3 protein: CAWKVPMETQYF

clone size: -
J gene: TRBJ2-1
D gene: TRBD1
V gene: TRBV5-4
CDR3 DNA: TGTGCCAGCAGCCGGGGGACAGGGGGAGGCAATGAGCAGTTCTTC
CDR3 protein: CASSRGTGGGNEQFF

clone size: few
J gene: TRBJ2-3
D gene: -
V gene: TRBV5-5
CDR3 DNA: TGTGCCAGCAGCTCGTGGGTCGGGACTACAGATACGCAGTATTTT
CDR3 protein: CASSSWVGTTDTQYF

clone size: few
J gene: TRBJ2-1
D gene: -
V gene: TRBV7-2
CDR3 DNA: TGTGCCAGCAGCTCCCCGTTAGCTGTGCCAGAGAGCTCCTACAATGAGCAGTTCTTC
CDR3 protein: CASSSPLAVPESSYNEQFF

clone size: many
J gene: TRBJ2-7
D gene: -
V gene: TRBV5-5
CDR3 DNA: TGTGCCAGCAGCTTGGTGGTCGGTGAGATCTACGAGCAGTACTTC
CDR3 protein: CASSLVVGEIYEQYF

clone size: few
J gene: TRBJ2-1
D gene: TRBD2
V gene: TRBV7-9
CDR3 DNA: TGTGCCAGCAGCCCTAGCGGCCTTGCCCCGTTCTTC
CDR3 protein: CASSPSGLAPFF

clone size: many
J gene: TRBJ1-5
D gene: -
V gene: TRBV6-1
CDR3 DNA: TGTGCCAGCAGTGAAGTAGAAATAGTTCAGCCCCAGCATTTT
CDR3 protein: CASSEVEIVQPQHF

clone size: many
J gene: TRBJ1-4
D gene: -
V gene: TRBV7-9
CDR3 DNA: TGTGCCAGCTCAAAAGATGGCGACGAAAAACTGTTTTTT
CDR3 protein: CASSKDGDEKLFF

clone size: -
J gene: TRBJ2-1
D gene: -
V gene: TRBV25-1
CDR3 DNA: TGTGCCACCGTGTCCGGGGCGAATGAGCAGTTCTTC
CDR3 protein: CATVSGANEQFF

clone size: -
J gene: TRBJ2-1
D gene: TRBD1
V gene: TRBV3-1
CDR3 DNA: TGTGCCAGCAGCCAAGAAGTTGGGACAGGGTTAAACAATGAGCAGTTCTTC
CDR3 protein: CASSQEVGTGLNNEQFF

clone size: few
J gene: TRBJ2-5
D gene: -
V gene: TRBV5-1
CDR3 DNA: TGCGCCAGCAGCGGACCCGAGAGCGGGCAAGAGACCCAGTACTTC
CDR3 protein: CASSGPESGQETQYF

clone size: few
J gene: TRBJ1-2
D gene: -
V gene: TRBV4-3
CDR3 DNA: TGCGCCAGCAGCCAAGATTGGGGGGAGCCCCGCGGCTACACCTTC
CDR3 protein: CASSQDWGEPRGYTF

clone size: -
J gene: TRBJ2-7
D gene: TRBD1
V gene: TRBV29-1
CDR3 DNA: TGCAGCGTTAGGACAGGAATTGGGGGCGAGCAGTACTTC
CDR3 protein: CSVRTGIGGEQYF

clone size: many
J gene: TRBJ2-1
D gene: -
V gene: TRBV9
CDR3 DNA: TGTGCCAGCAGCGTAATACCCGGAAATGAGCAGTTCTTC
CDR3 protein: CASSVIPGNEQFF

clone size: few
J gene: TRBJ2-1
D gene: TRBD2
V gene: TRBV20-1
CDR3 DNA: TGCAGTGCTAGAGGGGGGAGGGGACCCTACAATGAGCAGTTCTTC
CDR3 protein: CSARGGRGPYNEQFF

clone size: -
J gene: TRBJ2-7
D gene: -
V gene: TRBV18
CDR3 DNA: TGTGCCAGCTCACCTCCAACCTACGAGCAGTACTTC
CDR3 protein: CASSPPTYEQYF

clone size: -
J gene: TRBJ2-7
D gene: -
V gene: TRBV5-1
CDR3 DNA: TGCGCCATCTATAAAAGGGGCCAATACGAGCAGTACTTC
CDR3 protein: CAIYKRGQYEQYF

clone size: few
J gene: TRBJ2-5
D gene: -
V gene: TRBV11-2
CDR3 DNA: TGTGCCAGCAGCTTAGTGGTAGCTCCCAGCGGTTTGCAAGAGACCCAGTACTTC
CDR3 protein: CASSLVVAPSGLQETQYF

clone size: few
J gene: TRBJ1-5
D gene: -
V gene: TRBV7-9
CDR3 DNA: TGTGCCAGCAGCTACGGGCCCAATCAGCCCCAGCATTTT
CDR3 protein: CASSYGPNQPQHF